Below are 22 T cell receptor beta chains sequenced from a single sample in a study of T-cell memory formation after mild COVID-19. Via MiXCR, TCRdb re-called the 5' RACE reads, giving one row per CDR3 protein. Of approximately 260,000 distinct CDR3 sequences in the sample, 18% are singletons; the top ten hold about 21%. Sequenced input: PBMCs or a T cell subset sorted from them (not recorded which). The receptors were gathered from a man aged 18-30 years who had mild COVID-19 (a few samples of this study predate the infection). Cell type and time point are not known.

The CDR3 sequence is CSVRQVLHTEQFF. In DNA, the CDR3 is TGCAGCGTTCGGCAGGTCCTCCACACTGAGCAGTTCTTC. The rearrangement uses TRBV29-1 and TRBJ2-1; D is uncertain. The V end was cut by 5 bases, the J end by 9 bases, with 17 bases between. CDR1 and CDR2 from the germline V gene are SQVTM and ANQGSEA. The CDR3 spans 13 residues.

This clonotype showed up many times. The CDR3 DNA reads TGTGCCAGCTCGACTAGCGATTTGGGGGAGCAGTACTTC. Translated: CASSTSDLGEQYF. This chain uses TRBV18 with TRBJ2-7, with TRBD2 matching 8 bases. The CDR3 spans 13 residues. Germline V gene lookup returns CDR1 KGHSH and CDR2 LQKENI. Trimming took 6 bases from V and 7 from J; bases not matched to a gene: 8.

In regard to this clonotype: Sequence at one end of the junction differs from germline and may be a read error. CDR3 in DNA: TGTGCCAGTCGTATAGCCGGGGGGAACACTGAAGCTTTCTTT. Amino acids: CASRIAGGNTEAFF. This chain connects TRBV19 to TRBJ1-1, with a possible D match to TRBD1 (5 bases). In germline, CDR1 is LNHDA, CDR2 SQIVND (reference sequence). The CDR3 totals 14 residues.

This clonotype was seen many times. The rearrangement joins TRBV12-3 or TRBV12-4 to TRBJ1-1; D perhaps matches TRBD1 (6 bases). The CDR3 extends over 15 amino acids. V dropped 4 bases and J dropped 0 bases, with 12 bases sitting between them. The CDR3: CASSSHRAVNTEAFF. The DNA for the CDR3 is TGTGCCAGCAGTTCACACAGGGCAGTGAACACTGAAGCTTTCTTT.

This clonotype was observed a handful of times. The genes are TRBV5-1 and TRBJ2-3; 7 nucleotides align to TRBD2. V trimming: 4 bases; J trimming: 4 bases; junction bases outside the gene matches: 9. In germline, CDR1 is SGHRS, CDR2 YFSETQ. The CDR3 is 15 amino acids. This chain's CDR3 is CASSPGRGKSDTQYF. DNA for the CDR3: TGCGCCAGCAGCCCGGGGAGGGGAAAGTCAGATACGCAGTATTTT.

The chain carries TRBV20-1 and TRBJ1-1, with D perhaps TRBD1 (6 bases). V was cut by 2 bases and J by 1 base, with 11 bases left in between. This CDR3 contains 14 residues. Germline V lookup: CDR1 DFQATT, CDR2 SNEGSKA (reference sequence). CDR3 loop: CSARPGGKNTEAFF. DNA of the CDR3: TGCAGTGCTAGACCCGGGGGCAAGAACACTGAAGCTTTCTTT.

The chain uses TRBV5-1 and TRBJ2-3; weak D call: TRBD2 (6 bases). This CDR3 has 16 residues. From germline, CDR1 is SGHRS and CDR2 YFSETQ. V was trimmed by 0 bases and J by 4 bases, leaving 15 bases between them. CDR3 region: CASSLGDWGSADTQYF. The CDR3 DNA reads as TGCGCCAGCAGCTTGGGGGACTGGGGGAGTGCAGATACGCAGTATTTT.

In this sample, this clonotype turned up many times. The rearrangement uses TRBV6-5 and TRBJ2-4; 10 bases match TRBD2. The germline CDR1 and CDR2 sequences are MNHEY and SVGAGI. The CDR3 loop spans 14 amino acids. With 3 bases clipped from V and 7 bases from J, the junction kept 3 bases outside the gene matches. The CDR3 here is CASSYGTSENIQYF. The CDR3 bases are TGTGCCAGCAGTTATGGGACTAGCGAGAACATTCAGTACTTC.

The chain combines TRBV5-1 with TRBJ1-5; D unresolved. CDR3 length: 13 residues. V was pared by 0 bases and J by 7 bases, with 8 bases between. Germline loops: CDR1 SGHRS, CDR2 YFSETQ. CDR3 sequence: CASSLDLTQPQHF. The CDR3 region has the DNA TGCGCCAGCAGCTTGGATCTTACACAGCCCCAGCATTTT.

This chain links TRBV2 with TRBJ2-7, with TRBD2 matching 7 bases. Trimming at V came to 11 bases and at J to 3 bases, leaving 4 bases not matched to a gene. The CDR3 sequence is 11 residues long. From germline, CDR1 is SNHLY and CDR2 FYNNEI. The CDR3 spells CASREGYEQYF. For the CDR3, the DNA is TGTGCCTCCAGGGAGGGCTACGAGCAGTACTTC.

This clonotype was detected a few times. The CDR3 spells CASGLVQGQDTQYF. The CDR3 DNA reads TGTGCTAGTGGTTTGGTACAGGGACAGGATACGCAGTATTTT. V and J are TRBV12-5 and TRBJ2-3, with TRBD1 identical over 7 bases. The germline V gene encodes CDR1 LGHNT and CDR2 FRNRAP. The CDR3 spans 14 residues. With V trimmed by 0 bases and J by 6 bases, 3 bases remained unmatched.

This clonotype appeared a few times. The chain joins TRBV29-1 to TRBJ1-1, with D uncertain. This CDR3 comprises 12 residues. V was cut by 5 bases and J by 8 bases, with 15 bases left in between. Germline-derived CDR1 and CDR2 are SQVTM and ANQGSEA. CDR3 in DNA: TGCAGCGTTCGGTCTCTGACACCCGAAGCTTTCTTT. Translating gives CSVRSLTPEAFF.

This clonotype was detected a few times. The chain couples TRBV11-2 to TRBJ2-5, with 9 positions matching TRBD1. The J segment lost 2 bases and the V segment lost 5 bases, leaving 6 bases of the junction unmatched. Germline V gene sequence: CDR1 SGHAT, CDR2 FQNNGV. The CDR3 extends over 15 amino acids. For the CDR3, the DNA is TGTGCCAGCAGCATCTCCGGGACAGGGCAAGAGACCCAGTACTTC. Protein: CASSISGTGQETQYF.

The genes are TRBV6-6 and TRBJ2-1; the match to TRBD1 covers 7 bases. The V gene end was trimmed by 0 bases and the J gene end by 5 bases; junction bases not matched to a gene: 13. Per the germline V gene, CDR1 is MNHNY and CDR2 is SVGAGI (reference sequence). The CDR3 has 18 amino acids. The CDR3 bases are TGTGCCAGCAGTTACTCGGTGGTACAAGGGACAGACAACAATGAGCAGTTCTTC. This gives the protein CASSYSVVQGTDNNEQFF.

This clonotype occurred a few times. CDR3 residues: CSASERTGGFQQYV. The CDR3 bases are TGCAGTGCTAGTGAGCGGACAGGGGGCTTTCAGCAGTACGTC. This chain connects TRBV20-1 to TRBJ2-7; 11 bases map to TRBD1. Trimming removed 3 bases from V and 8 bases from J; junction bases left unmatched: 9. Germline assignment: CDR1 DFQATT and CDR2 SNEGSKA (reference sequence). The CDR3 consists of 14 residues.

The V and J genes are TRBV12-3 or TRBV12-4 and TRBJ2-7; a possible D gene is TRBD1 (6 bases). CDR3 size: 14 residues. V lost 6 bases to trimming and J lost 2 bases, with 14 bases between them. CDR3 residues: CASSPQGSPYEQYF. The CDR3 DNA reads as TGTGCCAGCAGCCCCCAGGGGAGCCCCTACGAGCAGTACTTC.

This clonotype was counted only a few times. The CDR3 loop is CASRPASGPYNEQFF. The CDR3 DNA sequence: TGTGCCAGCAGGCCGGCTAGCGGACCCTACAATGAGCAGTTCTTC. This sequence joins TRBV7-2 and TRBJ2-1, with TRBD2 matching 7 bases. The CDR3 loop spans 15 amino acids. From germline, CDR1 is SGHTA and CDR2 FQGNSA. Trimming cost V 6 bases and J 2 bases; bases outside gene matches: 7.

The chain joins TRBV5-1 to TRBJ2-7; 7 bases agree with TRBD1. Germline V gene data show CDR1 as SGHRS and CDR2 as YFSETQ. V shed 7 bases, J shed 5 bases, and the junction held 3 bases outside the gene matches. The CDR3 runs to 11 residues. The CDR3 DNA sequence: TGCGCCAGCTCCGGGACAGACGAGCAGTACTTC. Translation: CASSGTDEQYF.

The CDR3 here is CASSIYPDDRSTDTQYF. The CDR3 region has the DNA TGTGCCAGCAGCATCTACCCTGATGACAGGTCCACAGATACGCAGTATTTT. The gene calls are TRBV21-1 and TRBJ2-3; TRBD1, the D gene given by the table, was not confirmed from the DNA. TRBV21-1 is marked as a pseudogene. The CDR3 totals 17 residues.

This clonotype was detected once. The rearrangement links TRBV7-6 to TRBJ2-3; 8 bases line up with TRBD2. The trim removed 1 base at V and 6 bases at J, leaving 6 bases unmatched. CDR3 length equals 15 residues. The germline gives CDR1 SGHVS, CDR2 FNYEAQ. CDR3 DNA sequence: TGTGCCAGCAGCTTAGTAGGGAGCGGGGGCGATACGCAGTATTTT. This encodes CASSLVGSGGDTQYF.

This rearrangement joins TRBV7-6 to TRBJ2-2; no clear D gene. The CDR3 has 13 amino acids. Trimming took off 2 bases at V and 6 bases at J, with 7 bases between the two ends. Germline lookup yields CDR1 SGHVS and CDR2 FNYEAQ. CDR3 amino acids: CASSLFLSGELFF. The DNA of the CDR3 is TGTGCCAGCAGCTTATTCCTATCCGGGGAGCTGTTTTTT. The variable domain in full, with the rest retrieved from reference TRBV7-6 and TRBJ2-2, is GAGVSQSPRYKVTKRGQDVALRCDPISGHVSLYWYRQALGQGPEFLTYFNYEAQQDKSGLPNDRFSAERPEGSISTLTIQRTEQRDSAMYRCASSLFLSGELFFGEGSRLTVL.

In its sample, this clonotype was seen many times. The chain joins TRBV7-2 to TRBJ2-4, with 7 bases matching TRBD2. The V and J ends lost 1 base and 7 bases, in that order; junction bases with no gene match: 7. Germline assignment: CDR1 SGHTA and CDR2 FQGNSA. The CDR3 extends over 15 amino acids. In DNA form, the CDR3 reads TGTGCCAGCAGCTTAGGCCCGGACGGGGGGAACATTCAGTACTTC. Residues: CASSLGPDGGNIQYF.